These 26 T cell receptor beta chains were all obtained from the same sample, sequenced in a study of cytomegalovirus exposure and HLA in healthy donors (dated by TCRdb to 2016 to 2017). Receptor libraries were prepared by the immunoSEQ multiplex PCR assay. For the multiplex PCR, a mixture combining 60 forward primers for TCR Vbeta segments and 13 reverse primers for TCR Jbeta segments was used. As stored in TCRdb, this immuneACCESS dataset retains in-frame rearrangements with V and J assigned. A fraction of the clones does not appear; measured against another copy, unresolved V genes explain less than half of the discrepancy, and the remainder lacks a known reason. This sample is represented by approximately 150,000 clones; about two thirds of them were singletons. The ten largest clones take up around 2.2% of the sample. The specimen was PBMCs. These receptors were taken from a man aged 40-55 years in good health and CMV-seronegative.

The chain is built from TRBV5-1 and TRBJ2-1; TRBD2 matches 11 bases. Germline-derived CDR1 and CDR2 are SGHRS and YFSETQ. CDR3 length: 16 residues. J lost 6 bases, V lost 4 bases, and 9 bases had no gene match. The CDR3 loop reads CASSPGVAGGPNEQFF. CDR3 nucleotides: TGCGCCAGCAGCCCGGGGGTAGCGGGGGGGCCCAATGAGCAGTTCTTC. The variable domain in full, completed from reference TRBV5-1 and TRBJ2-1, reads KAGVTQTPRYLIKTRGQQVTLSCSPISGHRSVSWYQQTPGQGLQFLFEYFSETQRNKGNFPGRFSGRQFSNSRSEMNVSTLELGDSALYLCASSPGVAGGPNEQFFGPGTRLTVL.

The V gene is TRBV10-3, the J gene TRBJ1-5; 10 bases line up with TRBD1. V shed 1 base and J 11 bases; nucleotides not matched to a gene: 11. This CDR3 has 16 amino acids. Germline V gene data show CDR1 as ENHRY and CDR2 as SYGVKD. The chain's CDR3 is CAISEWLGQGLVAQHF. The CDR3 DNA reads TGTGCCATCAGTGAGTGGCTGGGACAGGGGCTAGTAGCCCAGCATTTT.

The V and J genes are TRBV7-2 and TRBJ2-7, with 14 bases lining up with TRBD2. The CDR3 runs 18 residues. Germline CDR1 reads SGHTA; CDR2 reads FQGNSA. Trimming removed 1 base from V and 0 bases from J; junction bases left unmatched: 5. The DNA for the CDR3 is TGTGCCAGCAGCTTAGTCGGGACTAGCGGGAGTTCCTCCTACGAGCAGTACTTC. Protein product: CASSLVGTSGSSSYEQYF.

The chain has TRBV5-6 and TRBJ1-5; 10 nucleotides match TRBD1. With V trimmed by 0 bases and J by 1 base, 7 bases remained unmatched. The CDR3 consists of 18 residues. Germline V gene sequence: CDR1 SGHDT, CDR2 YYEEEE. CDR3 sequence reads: CASSLGQGALASNQPQHF. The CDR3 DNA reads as TGTGCCAGCAGCTTGGGACAGGGGGCTCTGGCCAGCAATCAGCCCCAGCATTTT.

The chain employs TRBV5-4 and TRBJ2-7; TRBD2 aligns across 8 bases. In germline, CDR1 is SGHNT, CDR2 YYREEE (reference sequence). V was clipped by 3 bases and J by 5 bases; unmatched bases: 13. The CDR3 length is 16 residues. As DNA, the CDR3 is TGTGCCAGCAGCTCCCCGGGACTAGGGTGGAAGGACGAGCAGTACTTC. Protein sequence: CASSSPGLGWKDEQYF.

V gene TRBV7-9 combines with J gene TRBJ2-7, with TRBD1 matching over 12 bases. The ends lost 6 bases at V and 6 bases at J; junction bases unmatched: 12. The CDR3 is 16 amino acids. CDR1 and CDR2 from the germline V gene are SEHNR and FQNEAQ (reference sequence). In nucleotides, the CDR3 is TGTGCCAGCAGAGATAAACCGGGACAGGGGGCGGGCGAGCAGTACTTC. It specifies CASRDKPGQGAGEQYF.

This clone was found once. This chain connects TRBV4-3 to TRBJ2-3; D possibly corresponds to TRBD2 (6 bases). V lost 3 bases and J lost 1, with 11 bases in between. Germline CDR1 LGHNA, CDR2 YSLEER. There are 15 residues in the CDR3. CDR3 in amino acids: CASSQAGLRTDTQYF. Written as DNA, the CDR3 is TGCGCCAGCAGCCAGGCGGGACTCCGCACAGATACGCAGTATTTT.

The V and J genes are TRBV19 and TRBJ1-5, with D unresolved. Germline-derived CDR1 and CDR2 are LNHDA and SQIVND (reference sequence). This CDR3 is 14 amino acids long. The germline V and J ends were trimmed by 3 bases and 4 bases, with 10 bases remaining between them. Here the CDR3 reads CASSINTYNQPQHF. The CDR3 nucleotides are TGTGCCAGTAGTATTAACACGTATAATCAGCCCCAGCATTTT.

The CDR3 loop reads CASSEFQGGEQYF. The CDR3 nucleotides read TGCGCCAGCAGTGAATTCCAGGGTGGCGAGCAGTACTTC. The chain carries TRBV10-1 and TRBJ2-7; TRBD1 might be the D (5 bases). The V end was cut by 3 bases, the J end by 6 bases, with 12 bases between. Germline CDR1 WNHNN, CDR2 SYGVQD (reference sequence). The CDR3 is 13 residues long.

This CDR3 is CAWNPGRGTNYGYTF. For the CDR3, the DNA is TGTGCCTGGAATCCGGGCAGGGGAACTAACTATGGCTACACCTTC. The chain has TRBV30 and TRBJ1-2; a weak D match, TRBD1 (6 bases). Germline V gene sequence: CDR1 GTSNPN, CDR2 SVGIG (reference sequence). Trimming shortened V by 4 bases and J by 0 bases, and 15 bases separated the two germline ends. CDR3 size: 15 residues.

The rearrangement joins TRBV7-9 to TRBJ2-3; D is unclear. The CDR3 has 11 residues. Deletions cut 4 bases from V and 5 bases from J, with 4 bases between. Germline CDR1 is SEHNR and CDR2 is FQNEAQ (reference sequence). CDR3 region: CASSSVDTQYF. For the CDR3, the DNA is TGTGCCAGCAGCTCCGTAGATACGCAGTATTTT.

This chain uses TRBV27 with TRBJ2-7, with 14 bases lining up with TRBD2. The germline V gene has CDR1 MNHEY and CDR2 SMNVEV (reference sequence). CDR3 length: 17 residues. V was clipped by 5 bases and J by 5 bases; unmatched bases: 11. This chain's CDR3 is CASSVIGTSGSINEQYF. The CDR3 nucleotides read TGTGCCAGCAGTGTAATCGGGACTAGCGGGAGTATCAACGAGCAGTACTTC.

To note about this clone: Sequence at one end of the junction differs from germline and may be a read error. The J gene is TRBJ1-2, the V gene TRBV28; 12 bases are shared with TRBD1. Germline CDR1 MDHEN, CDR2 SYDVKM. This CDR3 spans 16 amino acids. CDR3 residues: CASSLSGTGGKNGYPF. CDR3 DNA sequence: TGTGCCAGCAGTTTATCGGGGACAGGGGGCAAGAATGGCTACCCCTTC.

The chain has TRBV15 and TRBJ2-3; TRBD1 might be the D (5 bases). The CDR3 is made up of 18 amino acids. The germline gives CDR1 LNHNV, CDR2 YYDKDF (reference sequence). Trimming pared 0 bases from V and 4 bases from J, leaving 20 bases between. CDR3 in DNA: TGTGCCACCAGCAGAGATGGTAGGACCATAGGGGCACCAGATACGCAGTATTTT. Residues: CATSRDGRTIGAPDTQYF. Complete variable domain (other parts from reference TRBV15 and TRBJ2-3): DAMVIQNPRYQVTQFGKPVTLSCSQTLNHNVMYWYQQKSSQAPKLLFHYYDKDFNNEADTPDNFQSRRPNTSFCFLDIRSPGLGDTAMYLCATSRDGRTIGAPDTQYFGPGTRLTVL.

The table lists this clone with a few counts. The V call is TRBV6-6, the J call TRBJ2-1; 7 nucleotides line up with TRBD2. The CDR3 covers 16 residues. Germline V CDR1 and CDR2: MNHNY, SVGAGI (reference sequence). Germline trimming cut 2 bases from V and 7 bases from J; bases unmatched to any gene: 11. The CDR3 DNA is TGTGCCAGCAGTTACAGGCGGGAGATCGGAGGGAATGAGCAGTTCTTC. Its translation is CASSYRREIGGNEQFF.

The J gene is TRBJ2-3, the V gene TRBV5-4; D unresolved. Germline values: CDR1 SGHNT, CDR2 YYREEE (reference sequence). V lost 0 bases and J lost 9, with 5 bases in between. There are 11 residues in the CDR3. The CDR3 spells CASSLGGTQYF. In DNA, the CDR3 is TGTGCCAGCAGCTTGGGAGGCACGCAGTATTTT. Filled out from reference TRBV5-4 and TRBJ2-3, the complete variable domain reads ETGVTQSPTHLIKTRGQQVTLRCSSQSGHNTVSWYQQALGQGPQFIFQYYREEENGRGNFPPRFSGLQFPNYSSELNVNALELDDSALYLCASSLGGTQYFGPGTRLTVL.

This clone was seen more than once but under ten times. The CDR3: CASSSSGLAGEHSYNEQFF. The CDR3 region has the DNA TGTGCCAGCAGTTCCTCGGGGCTAGCGGGAGAGCACTCCTACAATGAGCAGTTCTTC. The chain recombines TRBV27 with TRBJ2-1; 10 bases map to TRBD2. This CDR3 has 19 residues. Germline V lookup: CDR1 MNHEY, CDR2 SMNVEV (reference sequence). Trimming at V came to 4 bases and at J to 0 bases, leaving 12 bases not matched to a gene.

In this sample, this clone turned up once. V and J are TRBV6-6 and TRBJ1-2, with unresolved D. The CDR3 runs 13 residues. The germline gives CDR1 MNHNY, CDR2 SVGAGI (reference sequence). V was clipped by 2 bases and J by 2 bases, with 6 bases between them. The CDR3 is CASSYEQNYGYTF. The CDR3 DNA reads TGTGCCAGCAGTTACGAACAGAACTATGGCTACACCTTC.

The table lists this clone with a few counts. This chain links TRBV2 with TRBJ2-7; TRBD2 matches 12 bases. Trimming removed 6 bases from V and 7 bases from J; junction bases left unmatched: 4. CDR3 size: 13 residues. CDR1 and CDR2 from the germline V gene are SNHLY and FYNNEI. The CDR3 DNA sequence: TGTGCCAGCAGAGGACTAGCGGGGTATGAGCAGTACTTC. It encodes CASRGLAGYEQYF. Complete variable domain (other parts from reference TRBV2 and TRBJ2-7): EPEVTQTPSHQVTQMGQEVILRCVPISNHLYFYWYRQILGQKVEFLVSFYNNEISEKSEIFDDQFSVERPDGSNFTLKIRSTKLEDSAMYFCASRGLAGYEQYFGPGTRLTVT.

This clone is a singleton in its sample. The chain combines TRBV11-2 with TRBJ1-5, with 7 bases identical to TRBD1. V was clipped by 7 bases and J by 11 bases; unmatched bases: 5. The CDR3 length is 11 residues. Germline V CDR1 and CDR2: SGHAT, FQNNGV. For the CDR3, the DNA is TGTGCCAGCAACCAGACAGGGACCCAGCATTTT. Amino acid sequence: CASNQTGTQHF.

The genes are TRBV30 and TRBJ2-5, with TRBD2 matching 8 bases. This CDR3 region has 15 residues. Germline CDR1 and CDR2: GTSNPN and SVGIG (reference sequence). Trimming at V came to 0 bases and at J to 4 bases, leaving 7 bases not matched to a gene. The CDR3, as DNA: TGTGCCTGGAGTGTACTGGGACTAGGGGGAGAGACCCAGTACTTC. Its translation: CAWSVLGLGGETQYF.

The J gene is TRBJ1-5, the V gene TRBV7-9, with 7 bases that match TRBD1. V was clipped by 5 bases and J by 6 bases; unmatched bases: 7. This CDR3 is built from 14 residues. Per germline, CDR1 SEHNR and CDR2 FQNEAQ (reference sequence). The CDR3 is CASSQQGEGQPQHF. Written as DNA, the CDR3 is TGTGCCAGCAGCCAGCAGGGGGAAGGTCAGCCCCAGCATTTT.

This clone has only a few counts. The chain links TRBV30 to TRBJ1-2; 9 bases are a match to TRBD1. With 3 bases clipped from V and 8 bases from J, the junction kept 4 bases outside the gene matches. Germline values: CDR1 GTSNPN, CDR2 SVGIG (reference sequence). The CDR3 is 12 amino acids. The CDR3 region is CAWSTGGGGYTF. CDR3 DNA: TGTGCCTGGAGCACAGGGGGCGGGGGCTACACCTTC.

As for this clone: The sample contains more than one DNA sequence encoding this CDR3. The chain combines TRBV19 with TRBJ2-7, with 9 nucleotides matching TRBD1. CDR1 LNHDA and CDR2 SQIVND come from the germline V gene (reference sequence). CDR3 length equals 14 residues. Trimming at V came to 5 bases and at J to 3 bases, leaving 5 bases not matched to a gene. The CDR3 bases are TGTGCCAGTAGTCCGGGACAGGGTATCTACGAGCAGTACTTC. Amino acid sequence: CASSPGQGIYEQYF.

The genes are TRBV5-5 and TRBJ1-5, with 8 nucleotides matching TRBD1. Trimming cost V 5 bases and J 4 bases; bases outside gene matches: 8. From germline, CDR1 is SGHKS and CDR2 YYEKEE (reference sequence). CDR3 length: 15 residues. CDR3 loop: CASRGQDRENQPQHF. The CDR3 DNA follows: TGTGCCAGCAGAGGACAGGACAGGGAAAATCAGCCCCAGCATTTT.

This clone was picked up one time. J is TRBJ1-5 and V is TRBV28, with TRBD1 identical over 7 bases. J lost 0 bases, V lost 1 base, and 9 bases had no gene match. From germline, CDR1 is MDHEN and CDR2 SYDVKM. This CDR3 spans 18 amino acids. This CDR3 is CASSLLQGLGYSNQPQHF. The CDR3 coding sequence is TGTGCCAGCAGTTTATTACAGGGGTTAGGATATAGCAATCAGCCCCAGCATTTT.